Following are 26 T cell receptor beta chains from one sample sequenced in a study of T cells in Graves' hyperthyroidism and ophthalmopathy. TCR beta CDR3 region amplification was performed from RNA transcripts. Primed by the HTBI set, a first-round RT-PCR was run on the TCR CDR3. TCRdb analysed the multiplex PCR reads with MiXCR anew, one entry per CDR3 protein. The sample lists approximately 600,000 distinct CDR3 sequences; roughly 13% were seen once. Input material: blood. These receptors all come from a woman aged 30 to 39 with Graves' hyperthyroidism that later progressed to Graves' ophthalmopathy.

This clonotype has ten or more counts. The J gene is TRBJ2-2, the V gene TRBV6-2 or TRBV6-3, with TRBD1 matching 10 bases. CDR3 size: 15 residues. Germline CDR1 reads MNHEY; CDR2 reads SVGEGT. V shed 2 bases and J 6 bases; nucleotides not matched to a gene: 3. The CDR3 region has the DNA TGTGCCAGCAGTTACCTCGGACAGGGGGCCGGGGAGCTGTTTTTT. Translated: CASSYLGQGAGELFF.

V usage is TRBV24-1 and J usage is TRBJ2-7; 9 bases are shared with TRBD1. The CDR3 is made up of 16 amino acids. The junction had 10 bases not matched to a gene; V was cut back by 4 bases and J by 4 bases. The germline V gene has CDR1 KGHDR and CDR2 SFDVKD. The CDR3 loop reads CATSDNTGTGRYEQYF. CDR3 DNA: TGTGCCACCAGTGACAATACCGGGACAGGGCGGTACGAGCAGTACTTC.

This chain connects TRBV5-4 to TRBJ2-1; 7 bases fit TRBD2. CDR3 size: 15 residues. Germline CDR1 reads SGHNT; CDR2 reads YYREEE (reference sequence). V trimming: 0 bases; J trimming: 2 bases; junction bases outside the gene matches: 2. The CDR3 sequence is CASSLGEGPYNEQFF. In DNA form, the CDR3 reads TGTGCCAGCAGCTTGGGGGAGGGACCCTACAATGAGCAGTTCTTC.

Many counts were recorded for this clonotype. The chain joins TRBV29-1 to TRBJ1-1; possible D gene TRBD1, 6 bases. Trimming pared 3 bases from V and 1 base from J, leaving 12 bases between. Germline CDR1 and CDR2: SQVTM and ANQGSEA. This CDR3 spans 14 amino acids. The CDR3 region is CSVEVVGQNTEAFF. The CDR3 DNA reads TGCAGCGTTGAGGTGGTGGGACAGAACACTGAAGCTTTCTTT.

This clonotype showed up many times. This chain connects TRBV7-8 to TRBJ1-1, with a tentative D call TRBD1 (6 bases). The CDR3 totals 15 residues. V lost 5 bases, J lost 7 bases, and 20 bases lay in between. CDR1 and CDR2 from the germline V gene are SGHVS and FQNEAQ. In nucleotides, the CDR3 is TGTGCCAGCAGCCCTAATGGCCAACAGGGAATTGAAGCTTTCTTT. It specifies CASSPNGQQGIEAFF.

This clonotype was detected many times. V is TRBV20-1 and J is TRBJ2-1; the match to TRBD1 covers 8 bases. There are 14 residues in the CDR3. The germline CDR1 and CDR2 sequences are DFQATT and SNEGSKA (reference sequence). Trimming removed 7 bases from V and 3 bases from J; junction bases left unmatched: 8. The CDR3, as DNA: TGCAGTGTTCCCTCGGGACAGGACTACAATGAGCAGTTCTTC. Translated: CSVPSGQDYNEQFF.

This clonotype was seen at least ten times. V gene TRBV7-3 combines with J gene TRBJ2-1, with D possibly being TRBD1 or TRBD2 (5 bases each). The CDR3 covers 14 residues. CDR1 is SGHTA and CDR2 is FQGTGA in the germline V gene. Deletions cut 1 base from V and 5 bases from J, with 9 bases between. CDR3 residues: CASSLSWGNNEQFF. The CDR3, as DNA: TGTGCCAGCAGCTTAAGTTGGGGGAACAATGAGCAGTTCTTC. Full variable domain (remainder filled in from reference TRBV7-3 and TRBJ2-1): GAGVSQTPSNKVTEKGKYVELRCDPISGHTALYWYRQSLGQGPEFLIYFQGTGAADDSGLPNDRFFAVRPEGSVSTLKIQRTERGDSAVYLCASSLSWGNNEQFFGPGTRLTVL.

At least ten counts were recorded for this clonotype. The chain employs TRBV5-1 and TRBJ2-3, with TRBD2 matching over 10 bases. The CDR3 consists of 16 residues. CDR1 and CDR2 from the germline V gene are SGHRS and YFSETQ. V lost 4 bases, J lost 3 bases, and 8 bases stayed unmatched. The CDR3 region is CASSVPTSGPTDTQYF. CDR3 DNA: TGCGCCAGCAGCGTGCCGACTAGCGGGCCGACAGATACGCAGTATTTT.

This clonotype was seen many times. The rearrangement uses TRBV7-9 and TRBJ2-7; 8 positions match TRBD1. The CDR3 is 15 residues long. From germline, CDR1 is SEHNR and CDR2 FQNEAQ (reference sequence). J lost 3 bases, V lost 4 bases, and 8 bases had no gene match. In DNA form, the CDR3 reads TGTGCCAGCAGCTCGCAGGACAGGGATCTCTACGAGCAGTACTTC. The encoded protein is CASSSQDRDLYEQYF.

This clonotype has a count of ten or more. CDR3 amino acids: CAWLTSTDTQYF. The CDR3 bases are TGTGCCTGGCTGACTAGCACAGATACGCAGTATTTT. The rearrangement links TRBV30 to TRBJ2-3, with unresolved D. Germline assignment: CDR1 GTSNPN and CDR2 SVGIG (reference sequence). Trimming cost V 5 bases and J 0 bases, with 6 bases left between them. The CDR3 runs 12 residues.

This clonotype was recorded once. This chain links TRBV11-2 with TRBJ1-2; maybe TRBD1 (5 bases). The CDR3 totals 15 residues. Trimming took 0 bases from V and 6 from J, leaving 14 bases between them. CDR1 and CDR2 from the germline V gene are SGHAT and FQNNGV. As DNA, the CDR3 is TGTGCCAGCAGCTTAGATCTCGACAGCTCGGATGGCTACACCTTC. Amino acid sequence: CASSLDLDSSDGYTF.

This clonotype was seen ten or more times. V and J are TRBV2 and TRBJ1-1; D gene ambiguous. The CDR3 sequence is 13 residues long. Trimming shortened V by 7 bases and J by 6 bases, and 15 bases separated the two germline ends. CDR1 and CDR2 (germline): SNHLY, FYNNEI. DNA for the CDR3: TGTGCCAGCATCGAAGACTTGTACGCTGAAGCTTTCTTT. Protein product: CASIEDLYAEAFF.

The chain couples TRBV4-2 to TRBJ1-2; 9 nucleotides match TRBD1. Per germline, CDR1 LGHNA and CDR2 YNFKEQ. The CDR3 extends over 16 amino acids. The junction had 7 bases not matched to a gene; V was cut back by 0 bases and J by 5 bases. The DNA for the CDR3 is TGTGCCAGCAGCCAAGATCGATGGGGACAGGGTTATGGCTACACCTTC. It yields the protein CASSQDRWGQGYGYTF.

This clonotype has just a few counts. J is TRBJ1-4 and V is TRBV30; D is uncertain. The CDR3 is 14 amino acids. Trimming took off 0 bases at V and 0 bases at J, with 5 bases between the two ends. Germline V gene sequence: CDR1 GTSNPN, CDR2 SVGIG (reference sequence). The CDR3 region is CAWSVGTTNEKLFF. In DNA form, the CDR3 reads TGTGCCTGGAGTGTAGGAACAACTAATGAAAAACTGTTTTTT.

This clonotype showed up many times. The gene calls are TRBV29-1 and TRBJ1-2; a weak D match, TRBD1 (5 bases). V lost 3 bases, J lost 0 bases, and 11 bases lay in between. This CDR3 contains 14 residues. Germline assignment: CDR1 SQVTM and CDR2 ANQGSEA. Here the CDR3 DNA reads TGCAGCGTTGACCCCGGGGGTTCTAACTATGGCTACACCTTC. It yields the protein CSVDPGGSNYGYTF.

Comments on this clonotype: Given a much more abundant clone one base away, this may be a read error. The rearrangement uses TRBV28 and TRBJ2-6; 9 positions match TRBD1. Germline-derived CDR1 and CDR2 are MDHEN and SYDVKM. The CDR3 sequence is 18 residues long. Here the CDR3 reads CAGSTGQGGRSGASVLTF. The DNA of the CDR3 is TGTGCCGGCAGTACGGGACAGGGTGGGAGGTCTGGGGCCAGCGTCCTGACTTTC.

Ten or more counts support this clonotype. V and J are TRBV2 and TRBJ2-2; perhaps TRBD1 as D (5 bases). V lost 6 bases and J 6 bases, leaving 8 bases between the germline ends. CDR1 and CDR2 (germline): SNHLY, FYNNEI. The CDR3 sequence is 12 residues long. As DNA, the CDR3 is TGTGCCAGCAGCGCAGGGCCCGGGGAGCTGTTTTTT. Translation gives CASSAGPGELFF.

This clonotype was counted at least ten times. The chain uses TRBV27 and TRBJ2-7, with 10 bases aligning to TRBD2. The junction had 9 bases not matched to a gene; V was cut back by 2 bases and J by 5 bases. The CDR3 has 16 amino acids. The V gene's germline CDR1 is MNHEY and CDR2 SMNVEV (reference sequence). The chain's CDR3 is CASSLTLAGDFHEQYF. CDR3 nucleotide sequence: TGTGCCAGCAGTTTAACTCTAGCGGGAGATTTTCACGAGCAGTACTTC.

This clonotype was found many times. This sequence joins TRBV9 and TRBJ1-3, with 12 nucleotides matching TRBD1. Germline assignment: CDR1 SGDLS and CDR2 YYNGEE. V trimming: 1 base; J trimming: 8 bases; junction bases outside the gene matches: 16. This CDR3 has 19 amino acids. CDR3 sequence (DNA): TGTGCCAGCAGCGTAACCGGGACAGGGGGCCGCCAACCTGGGGACACCATATATTTT. It translates to CASSVTGTGGRQPGDTIYF. Full variable domain (remainder filled in from reference TRBV9 and TRBJ1-3): DSGVTQTPKHLITATGQRVTLRCSPRSGDLSVYWYQQSLDQGLQFLIQYYNGEERAKGNILERFSAQQFPDLHSELNLSSLELGDSALYFCASSVTGTGGRQPGDTIYFGEGSWLTVV.

This clonotype was seen repeatedly, ten times or more. The chain has TRBV10-2 and TRBJ2-5, with 9 bases aligning to TRBD2. This CDR3 contains 14 residues. CDR1 WSHSY and CDR2 SAAADI come from the germline V gene. V gave up 6 bases and J gave up 2 bases; unmatched junction bases: 4. Written as DNA, the CDR3 is TGCGCCAGCAGCGTGACTAGCGGTCAAGAGACCCAGTACTTC. This gives the protein CASSVTSGQETQYF.

This clonotype was seen repeatedly, ten times or more. V and J are TRBV7-9 and TRBJ1-1; D call uncertain. The CDR3 has 15 amino acids. Germline-derived CDR1 and CDR2 are SEHNR and FQNEAQ (reference sequence). V was trimmed by 1 base and J by 4 bases, leaving 13 bases between them. The CDR3: CASSLDSPVFTEAFF. CDR3 nucleotides: TGTGCCAGCAGCTTAGACAGCCCCGTATTCACTGAAGCTTTCTTT.

This clonotype was detected ten times or more. This rearrangement joins TRBV11-2 to TRBJ2-1; 8 nucleotides align to TRBD2. Germline V gene data show CDR1 as SGHAT and CDR2 as FQNNGV. With V trimmed by 7 bases and J by 2 bases, 4 bases remained unmatched. This CDR3 has 14 residues. CDR3 loop: CASTPGLAYNEQFF. As DNA, the CDR3 is TGTGCCAGCACGCCGGGACTAGCCTACAATGAGCAGTTCTTC. Full variable domain (remainder filled in from reference TRBV11-2 and TRBJ2-1): EAGVAQSPRYKIIEKRQSVAFWCNPISGHATLYWYQQILGQGPKLLIQFQNNGVVDDSQLPKDRFSAERLKGVDSTLKIQPAKLEDSAVYLCASTPGLAYNEQFFGPGTRLTVL.

In this sample, this clonotype turned up many times. The CDR3 sequence is CASNSLRTTSYEQYF. CDR3 nucleotide sequence: TGTGCCAGCAATTCCCTCAGGACAACCTCCTACGAGCAGTACTTC. The genes are TRBV2 and TRBJ2-7, with a tentative D call TRBD1 (5 bases). There are 15 residues in the CDR3. CDR1 is SNHLY and CDR2 is FYNNEI in the germline V gene. V was cut by 7 bases and J by 0 bases, with 16 bases left in between.

This clonotype appeared many times. The rearrangement links TRBV6-5 to TRBJ2-3; D not resolved. Germline CDR1 is MNHEY and CDR2 is SVGAGI. CDR3 length: 12 residues. Trimming removed 0 bases at V and 6 bases at J, with 4 bases between. The CDR3 DNA reads as TGTGCCAGCAGTTACTCTTCGGATACGCAGTATTTT. It is translated as CASSYSSDTQYF.

This clonotype was observed a single time. A much bigger clone sits one base away, suggesting this may be a read error. The gene calls are TRBV7-6 and TRBJ2-3; the D gene is possibly TRBD1 (9 bases). This CDR3 comprises 19 residues. Germline CDR1 SGHVS, CDR2 FNYEAQ. The CDR3 reads CVSTNSGTGLAGSRDTQYF. In nucleotides, the CDR3 is TGTGTCAGCACAAATTCCGGGACAGGGTTAGCGGGAAGCAGAGATACGCAGTATTTT.

Ten or more counts support this clonotype. The chain has TRBV30 and TRBJ2-3; 11 positions match TRBD2. V lost 3 bases to trimming and J lost 2 bases; unmatched junction nucleotides: 16. CDR1 and CDR2 (germline): GTSNPN, SVGIG (reference sequence). The length of the CDR3 is 19 residues. The CDR3 sequence is CAWSYGSGRAREDTDTQYF. DNA for the CDR3: TGTGCCTGGAGCTACGGTAGCGGGAGGGCCAGGGAGGACACAGATACGCAGTATTTT.